This TCR beta chain was identified in a study of cytomegalovirus exposure and HLA in healthy donors (dated 2017 in TCRdb). In the study overall: An earlier analysis of 587 of the donors reported 250 to 300 Gb of sequence data and about 120 million unique TCR beta sequences obtained from some 170 million T cells. An early release covering roughly 600 HLA-typed donors comprised 300 to 350 gigabases of sequencing data and around 80 million unique TCR sequences. The genetic ancestry cluster associated with self-reported Caucasian donors included 65% to 90% of the 398 genotyped donors. The study aimed to test whether cataloging public T cell receptors could reveal signatures of past pathogen exposure. The study profiled the T cell repertoires of about 720 subjects by immunosequencing and related them to cytomegalovirus serostatus. Besides the first cohort of more than 650 subjects, a separate validation cohort made up of 95 to 150 different subjects was used. To predict cytomegalovirus infection status, the study combined high-throughput TCR immunosequencing, statistical association of individual TCRs with disease status, and machine learning. A later analysis re-analyzed previously published TCR beta repertoires from 666 donors and added high-resolution HLA genotyping to study TCR occurrence patterns. In the later analysis, no new phenotypic data were used to find candidate immune exposures; instead, reliance was placed on TCR beta sequences and their occurrence across donors. An earlier analysis of several hundred of the donors applied high-throughput TCR beta sequencing to assess whether each TCR beta V gene segment acted as functional or pseudogenic. Donor age, sex, ethnicity and CMV serostatus were collected together with the repertoire data. A later genetic analysis used genome-wide SNP genotypes for about three fifths of the 666 donors, treating that subset as a discovery cohort. Every discovery cohort repertoire had been produced on one sequencing platform. Both class I and class II loci were covered by HLA typing, at four-digit resolution. The number of donors typed differed by locus, with 629-630 for A, B, C, DRB1 and DQB1, roughly 520 for DQA1, over 600 for DPA1, and 472 for DPB1. Because of strong linkage in the cohort, roughly five DR-DQ haplotypes were treated as single units for association and clustering. Across about 380 genotyped donors of the cohort, an average of approximately 240,000 unique TCR beta nucleotide sequences per donor were sequenced, and roughly a sixth of those sequences were non-productive.

Study-level results and caveats: A later analysis found that TCR association rates varied across HLA loci, with DRB1 alleles showing the most associated TCRs and HLA-C alleles the fewest. When HLA alleles, especially DR and DQ, strongly co-occurred, attributing TCR associations to individual alleles was difficult. Some IMGT-functional V segments, including TRBV6-2 and TRBV6-3, could not be told apart with the 87-base-pair reads, so those segments were excluded. The study listed 164 TCR beta chains as associated with cytomegalovirus. The only immune exposure information available for the cohort was CMV serostatus. A few of the identified cytomegalovirus-associated TCR beta chains were confirmed in vitro to be specific for cytomegalovirus antigens. Because some donors lacked HLA typing at each locus, the association tests relied only on the typed subset. The earlier analysis of approximately 560 of the donors excluded roughly 16 rarely observed V segments, including chromosome 9 orphons, because counts were too low. A further reported finding was that TCR beta sequences accurately predicted the HLA-A and HLA-B alleles for most subjects in the first cohort. The classifier was reported to diagnose cytomegalovirus status with high specificity and sensitivity in both the original cohort and the validation cohort. In this cohort, only TCR beta chains were sequenced, and detectable features were limited by the absence of alpha or paired-chain data. An earlier analysis of 450 to 750 of the donors showed that most TCR beta V segments appeared in productive rearrangements either about 87% or about 30% of the time, which broadly matched IMGT annotations. Most TCR sequences were observed very rarely across donors, whereas some public TCRs were present in many individuals. In a later analysis, most CMV-associated TCR beta chains were found to appear HLA-restricted, with HLA associations seemingly driven largely by CMV exposure. A later analysis found that HLA-associated TCR beta chains were more clonally expanded and had lower generation probabilities than equally common non-associated chains. It was suggested by the authors that the approach could potentially be generalized to other disease states and immunological phenotypes. In a later genetic analysis, fewer N-insertions in productive TCRs were reported among donors in an Asian-associated ancestry cluster than the 666-donor mean. Sequencing depth was assumed to be roughly uniform across donors in the presence/absence analyses, though that assumption may not hold. Correlated functional status among segregating V segments might be attributable to linkage disequilibrium, but an unknown experimental factor could not be ruled out. According to a later analysis, parvovirus B19, influenza, CMV and Epstein-Barr virus appeared linked to several top co-occurrence clusters. A cluster of highly shared sequence variants was judged likely to be a technical artifact of the sequencing pipeline. An association between a missense DCLRE1C variant and V-gene and J-gene trimming of TCR beta chains was found in a later genetic analysis and replicated in an independent cohort. At a false discovery rate of 0.05, a later analysis linked about 16,000 TCR beta sequences to specific HLA alleles.

The library was produced with the immunoSEQ multiplex PCR assay. A mixture of 60 forward primers for TCR Vbeta segments and 13 reverse primers for TCR Jbeta segments was used in the multiplex PCR. The CDR3 region of rearranged TCR beta genes was amplified from genomic DNA by a multiplex PCR assay. Amplified TCR beta libraries were sequenced as 87-base-pair reads on the Illumina HiSeq System. The original methods were these. A later analysis counted tens of millions of unique TCR beta chains across the 550 to 700 repertoires, and 9 million to 14 million of these chains were shared by at least two donors. Raw reads were error-corrected and collapsed into unique sequences with a nearest-neighbor algorithm that merged closely related sequences to remove PCR and sequencing errors. To assign V, D and J gene segments, CDR3 sequences were aligned to IMGT reference sequences. For a sequence to be retained, at least a six-nucleotide match to both a V gene segment and a J gene segment was required. A rearrangement was called productive if the CDR3 had no stop codons and remained in frame with V and J, and every other rearrangement was called non-productive. CDR3 was defined by IMGT convention, running from the second conserved V-encoded cysteine to the conserved J-encoded phenylalanine. Sequences without an unambiguous match to a single V gene segment were excluded from the earlier analysis of 587 of the donors. In an earlier analysis of 500 to 750 of the donors, V segments were called functional above 56.7% productive rearrangements and were called segregating when the between-donor standard deviation exceeded 5%. A statistical classification framework was developed to diagnose cytomegalovirus status using the catalog of TCR beta chain sequences. V and J gene assignment, in a later analysis, came from comparing TCR nucleotide sequences with IMGT/GENE-DB human TR gene sequences. In a later analysis, CDR3 sequences and most-parsimonious VDJ recombination scenarios were assigned using the TCRdist pipeline. In a later analysis, each TCR beta chain was defined by its CDR3 amino acid sequence together with its V-gene family, and reads without a unique V-gene family were excluded. As a way to deal with suspected cross-contamination and a sequencing artifact, a later analysis dropped hundreds of nucleotide sequences that were highly shared and had low generation probability. In a later analysis, a clonal expansion index was calculated for each public chain from normalized within-repertoire ranks of inferred template counts. A later analysis computed generation probabilities with a VDJ recombination model fitted to out-of-frame rearrangements, and checked the results against IGoR. In a later analysis, hypergeometric tests were used to score TCR-TCR, TCR-HLA and TCR-CMV co-occurrence, with a repertoire-size bias correction applied to TCR pairs. To estimate false discovery rates, a later analysis permuted the HLA or CMV assignments 20 times. A later analysis grouped co-occurring TCRs with DBSCAN, adding TCRdist sequence similarity when clustering within HLA-allele-positive subsets. For co-occurrence clustering, repertoires with fewer than 30,000 or more than 120,000 public chains were excluded, along with five repertoires with anomalous nucleotide sharing. The immuneACCESS repertoire file appears here via TCRdb, limited to in-frame rearrangements. These files lack a portion of the clones; in checked studies, under half of the deficit traces to unresolved V genes, and the cause of the others is not known. V, J and clone size are those of that table, while D and trimming were read from the DNA. Recorded for this sample are around 140,000 clones; 79% of them occurred a single time. 0.95% to 1.4% of the sample is held by the ten biggest clonotypes.

As regards this clone: The antigen this receptor binds is unknown. The input lacks base qualities; no much larger clone sits a single base away.

In total, more than 500 healthy bone marrow donors made up the cohort. At the time of sampling, all cohort members were nominally healthy, though unrecorded immune exposures were likely present. The donor tested CMV seronegative, placing the donor among the 350 or so seronegative members of the cohort. A peripheral blood sample was provided by each donor, and peripheral blood mononuclear cells were used for TCR beta sequencing. Genomic DNA was extracted from the blood cell samples with the Qiagen DNeasy Blood Extraction Kit. The cysteine opens and the phenylalanine closes a CDR3 of 17 amino acids. Of the read, only the CDR3 DNA is kept; its 51 bases are in frame from base 1. The trim is 4 bases for V and 4 bases for J, with a gap of 22 bases between the germline ends. The germline V gene gives CDR1 as LGHNA and CDR2 as YSLEER.

Material for sequencing was PBMCs. The chain uses TRBV4-3 and TRBJ1-2, with a tentative D gene TRBD1 over 5 matching bases. The clonotype originates from a male donor in good health and CMV-seronegative. The CDR3 amino acid sequence is: CASSLLWGGGNVYGYTF. The DNA sequence is TGCGCCAGCAGCCTTTTATGGGGGGGTGGGAACGTCTATGGCTACACCTTC.